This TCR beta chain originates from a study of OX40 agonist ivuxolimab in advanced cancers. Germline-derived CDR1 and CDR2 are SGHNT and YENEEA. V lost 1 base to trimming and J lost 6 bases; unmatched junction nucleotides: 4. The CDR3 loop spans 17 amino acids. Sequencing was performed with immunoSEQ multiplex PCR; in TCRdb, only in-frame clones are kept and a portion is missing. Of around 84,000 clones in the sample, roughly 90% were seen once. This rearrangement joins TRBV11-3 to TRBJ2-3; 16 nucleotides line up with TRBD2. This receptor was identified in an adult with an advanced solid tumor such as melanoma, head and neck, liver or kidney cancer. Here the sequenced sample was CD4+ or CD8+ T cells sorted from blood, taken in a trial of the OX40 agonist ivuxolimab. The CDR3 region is CASSLGPGLAGGDTQYF. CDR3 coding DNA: TGTGCCAGCAGCTTAGGCCCGGGACTAGCGGGAGGGGATACGCAGTATTTT.